Only a few counts were recorded for the clone carrying this T cell receptor beta chain. No antigen is known for it. Using quantitative 5'-RACE with molecular barcodes, the authors made TCR beta libraries. TCRdb itself ran the 5' RACE reads through MiXCR, one entry per CDR3 protein. Of over 150,000 distinct CDR3 sequences in the sample, over 10% were seen once. The data are from a study of CD8 T cells in ankylosing spondylitis. Study-wide results and limits: The clones that were linked to disease were reported to be significantly enriched in matched synovial fluid samples from ankylosing spondylitis patients. A subset of motif variants has previously been described in the synovial fluid and blood of reactive arthritis.

Germline loops: CDR1 SNHLY, CDR2 FYNNEI. The CDR3 is 16 amino acids. J gave up 9 bases and V 6 bases, and 15 bases lay outside the gene matches. The J gene is TRBJ2-1, the V gene TRBV2; 9 positions match TRBD2. The sequencing input was blood, either unsorted or a sorted T cell fraction (not recorded which). This receptor was obtained from a male donor with ankylosing spondylitis or in good health (not recorded which). CDR3 DNA: TGTGCCAGCAGCGATGGGAGAGCTAGCGGGATAACTGAGCAGTTCTTC. Amino acids: CASSDGRASGITEQFF.